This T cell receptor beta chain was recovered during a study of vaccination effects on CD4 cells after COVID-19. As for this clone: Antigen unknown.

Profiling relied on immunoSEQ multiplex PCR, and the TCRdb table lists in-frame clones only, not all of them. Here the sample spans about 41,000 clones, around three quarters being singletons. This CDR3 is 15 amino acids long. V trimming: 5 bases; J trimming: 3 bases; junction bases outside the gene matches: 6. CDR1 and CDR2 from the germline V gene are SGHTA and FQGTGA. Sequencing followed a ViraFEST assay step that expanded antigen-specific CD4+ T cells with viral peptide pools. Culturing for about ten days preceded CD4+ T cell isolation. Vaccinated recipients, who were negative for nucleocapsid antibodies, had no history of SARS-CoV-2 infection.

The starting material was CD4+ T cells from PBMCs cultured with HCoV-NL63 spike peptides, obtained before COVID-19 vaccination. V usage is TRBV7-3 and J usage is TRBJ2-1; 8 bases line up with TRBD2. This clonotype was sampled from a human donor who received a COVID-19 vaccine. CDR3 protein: CASSIPGGVYNEQFF. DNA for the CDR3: TGTGCCAGCAGCATCCCGGGAGGGGTCTACAATGAGCAGTTCTTC.